This entry lists 3 T cell receptor beta chains sequenced from one sample in a study of T cells in Graves' hyperthyroidism and ophthalmopathy. What was amplified from RNA transcripts were TCR beta CDR3 regions. First-round RT-PCR of the TCR CDR3 relied on the HTBI primer set. A single record per CDR3 protein comes from TCRdb applying MiXCR to the multiplex PCR reads. This sample has some 180,000 distinct CDR3 sequences, with about a sixth found just once. Sequenced material: blood. The receptors derive from a woman aged 45-60 years with Graves' hyperthyroidism.

In this sample, this clonotype turned up a few times. V gene TRBV6-1 combines with J gene TRBJ1-2; D is possibly TRBD1 (6 bases). This CDR3 is 13 amino acids long. Germline lookup yields CDR1 MNHNS and CDR2 SASEGT. Trimming removed 6 bases from V and 0 bases from J, with 8 bases in between. The CDR3 reads CASSQGTNYGYTF. The CDR3 DNA sequence: TGTGCCAGCAGCCAGGGGACTAACTATGGCTACACCTTC.

The gene calls are TRBV29-1 and TRBJ1-2, with no clear D. V was cut by 4 bases and J by 5 bases, with 8 bases left in between. Germline V gives CDR1 SQVTM, CDR2 ANQGSEA. This CDR3 has 11 amino acids. CDR3 in DNA: TGCAGCGTTGTTTTCGAGTATGGCTACACCTTC. It encodes CSVVFEYGYTF.

This clonotype was counted between two and nine times. The rearrangement uses TRBV11-2 and TRBJ2-1; TRBD1 matches 7 bases. There are 16 residues in the CDR3. J lost 5 bases, V lost 4 bases, and 11 bases had no gene match. The germline V gene has CDR1 SGHAT and CDR2 FQNNGV. CDR3 sequence reads: CASSSRGQNLNNEQFF. The CDR3 coding sequence is TGTGCCAGCAGCTCGAGGGGACAGAACCTGAACAATGAGCAGTTCTTC.